This T cell receptor (beta chain) came from a study of blood T cell repertoires in COVID-19. Germline assignment: CDR1 SGHTA and CDR2 FQGNSA. The CDR3 sequence is 14 residues long. The V and J ends lost 5 bases and 6 bases, in that order; junction bases with no gene match: 1. As originally analysed: From reference gene primer amplification, estimates of nucleated cell counts were derived. Profiling relied on immunoSEQ multiplex PCR, and the TCRdb table lists in-frame clones only, not all of them. V and J calls plus clone size are reproduced from that table; the DNA served to infer D and trimming. The sample shows more than 95,000 clones, approximately 91% of them seen only once.

V usage is TRBV7-2 and J usage is TRBJ2-2; 12 bases map to TRBD2. Sequencing input: peripheral blood. This clonotype was obtained from a human donor in a cohort sampled during active COVID-19. DNA of the CDR3: TGTGCCAGCAGCCGGACTAGCGGGGCCGGGGAGCTGTTTTTT. It translates to CASSRTSGAGELFF.